This entry is about one TCR beta chain. Primers included in the PCR were 60 Vbeta and 13 Jbeta primers. The method was immunoSEQ multiplex PCR; TCRdb's version includes in-frame clones alone and lacks a portion of them. Of about 80,000 clones listed, around 80% are singletons. The germline CDR1 and CDR2 sequences are SGHRS and YFSETQ. This CDR3 has 15 residues. Trimming cost V 0 bases and J 3 bases, with 12 bases left between them. This record belongs to a study of cytomegalovirus exposure and HLA in healthy donors. Sequenced material: PBMCs. The chain employs TRBV5-1 and TRBJ1-1; possible D gene TRBD1, 5 bases. The sequence was collected from a human donor in good health. The CDR3 is CASSLAFRGDTEAFF. The CDR3 DNA follows: TGCGCCAGCAGCTTGGCCTTCCGGGGGGACACTGAAGCTTTCTTT.